Below are 13 T cell receptor beta chains sequenced from a single sample in a study of beta chain features in type 1 diabetes. Expressed TCRB transcripts were sequenced after all isolated RNA was converted to cDNA. Sequenced by immunoSEQ multiplex PCR; TCRdb stores in-frame clones only, minus some. The sample includes over 120,000 clones, about 10% of them seen just once. Sequences were obtained from central memory CD4+ T cells from blood. These receptors all come from a man between 18 and 29 years old in good health.

The chain employs TRBV18 and TRBJ2-3, with a possible D match to TRBD1 (6 bases). The CDR3 totals 16 residues. V lost 4 bases and J 4 bases, leaving 18 bases between the germline ends. CDR1 and CDR2 from the germline V gene are KGHSH and LQKENI. For the CDR3, the DNA is TGTGCCAGCTCACTAAACCCCCAGGGGAGCGCAGATACGCAGTATTTT. Encoded protein: CASSLNPQGSADTQYF.

This clone turned up a few times. V usage is TRBV6-1 and J usage is TRBJ2-7; 7 nucleotides line up with TRBD1. Trimming cost V 8 bases and J 2 bases; bases outside gene matches: 9. The CDR3 is 14 residues long. In germline, CDR1 is MNHNS, CDR2 SASEGT. In nucleotides, the CDR3 is TGTGCCAGCCGGGACAGAGGGCCTACCTACGAGCAGTACTTC. Translated, it gives CASRDRGPTYEQYF.

The chain's CDR3 is CASSNLLWREGETQYF. In DNA form, the CDR3 reads TGTGCCAGCAGCAACCTCCTCTGGCGGGAGGGAGAGACCCAGTACTTC. This chain uses TRBV11-2 with TRBJ2-5; 9 bases are shared with TRBD2. CDR3 length: 16 residues. Germline V CDR1 and CDR2: SGHAT, FQNNGV. Trimming took 5 bases from V and 4 from J; bases not matched to a gene: 11.

This clone was observed a handful of times. The gene calls are TRBV18 and TRBJ2-1; TRBD1 matches 11 bases. Germline values: CDR1 KGHSH, CDR2 LQKENI. V was clipped by 6 bases and J by 5 bases; unmatched bases: 6. The CDR3 is 15 amino acids. The CDR3 DNA reads TGTGCCAGCTCCCTCGGACAGGGGGCTAACAATGAGCAGTTCTTC. As protein: CASSLGQGANNEQFF.

The chain joins TRBV9 to TRBJ1-4; unclear D gene. Trimming stripped 0 bases from V and 8 bases from J, with 11 bases between. The CDR3 sequence is 14 residues long. The V gene's germline CDR1 is SGDLS and CDR2 YYNGEE. Here the CDR3 DNA reads TGTGCCAGCAGCGTAGGGAGCAGTGGGGAAAAACTGTTTTTT. Encoded protein: CASSVGSSGEKLFF.

This clone came up a few times. The chain has TRBV2 and TRBJ1-6; the match to TRBD1 covers 9 bases. V shed 6 bases, J shed 10 bases, and the junction held 13 bases outside the gene matches. CDR3 size: 16 residues. CDR1 and CDR2 (germline): SNHLY, FYNNEI. Written as DNA, the CDR3 is TGTGCCAGCAGAACCGGGACAGGGAGTTCGGGCTCACCCCTCCACTTT. Amino acid sequence: CASRTGTGSSGSPLHF.

The chain uses TRBV30 and TRBJ2-2; tentative D call: TRBD1 (5 bases). Germline V gene lookup returns CDR1 GTSNPN and CDR2 SVGIG (reference sequence). Trimming removed 4 bases at V and 7 bases at J, with 13 bases between. The CDR3 is 13 residues long. The CDR3 spells CAWTPGMGGELFF. DNA of the CDR3: TGTGCCTGGACCCCAGGGATGGGCGGGGAGCTGTTTTTT.

This clone was counted between two and nine times. The rearrangement joins TRBV18 to TRBJ2-7; 7 bases match TRBD1. Germline assignment: CDR1 KGHSH and CDR2 LQKENI. Germline trimming cut 3 bases from V and 4 bases from J; bases unmatched to any gene: 9. CDR3 length: 15 residues. CDR3 sequence: CASSPSTGNAYEQYF. The CDR3 bases are TGTGCCAGCTCACCTTCGACAGGGAACGCGTACGAGCAGTACTTC.

This chain connects TRBV10-3 to TRBJ2-3; 14 positions agree with TRBD2. CDR1 ENHRY and CDR2 SYGVKD come from the germline V gene. The CDR3 consists of 17 residues. The junction had 4 bases not matched to a gene; V was cut back by 3 bases and J by 2 bases. The CDR3, as DNA: TGTGCCATCAGTGAAAGGACTAGCGGGGGGCCCACAGATACGCAGTATTTT. It is translated as CAISERTSGGPTDTQYF.

This clone was detected only a few times. The gene calls are TRBV18 and TRBJ2-3; weak D call: TRBD2 (5 bases). Trimming took 0 bases from V and 6 from J, leaving 19 bases between them. The germline V gene encodes CDR1 KGHSH and CDR2 LQKENI. This CDR3 has 17 residues. The CDR3 spells CASSPPKGADGYDTQYF. CDR3 sequence (DNA): TGTGCCAGCTCACCACCGAAAGGAGCGGACGGCTACGATACGCAGTATTTT.

The chain joins TRBV6-6 to TRBJ2-3; D is possibly TRBD2 (5 bases). Germline V gene sequence: CDR1 MNHNY, CDR2 SVGAGI (reference sequence). This CDR3 spans 15 amino acids. Trimming removed 6 bases from V and 1 base from J, with 14 bases in between. The CDR3 loop is CASRLGIGGTDTQYF. The CDR3 bases are TGTGCCAGCAGGCTAGGAATCGGGGGCACAGATACGCAGTATTTT.

The rearrangement links TRBV7-2 to TRBJ2-7; D is unresolved. The CDR3 sequence is 13 residues long. Germline loops: CDR1 SGHTA, CDR2 FQGNSA. V was trimmed by 1 base and J by 5 bases, leaving 9 bases between them. The CDR3 bases are TGTGCCAGCAGCTTAGGAGCACCCAACGAGCAGTACTTC. This codes for CASSLGAPNEQYF.

This clone occurred a few times. The V and J genes are TRBV27 and TRBJ2-4; TRBD2 agrees at 9 bases. CDR1 and CDR2 (germline): MNHEY, SMNVEV (reference sequence). The CDR3 sequence is 14 residues long. Trimming removed 5 bases from V and 6 bases from J; junction bases left unmatched: 5. The CDR3 here is CASSGSGGPNIQYF. As DNA, the CDR3 is TGTGCCAGCAGTGGGAGCGGGGGGCCAAACATTCAGTACTTC.